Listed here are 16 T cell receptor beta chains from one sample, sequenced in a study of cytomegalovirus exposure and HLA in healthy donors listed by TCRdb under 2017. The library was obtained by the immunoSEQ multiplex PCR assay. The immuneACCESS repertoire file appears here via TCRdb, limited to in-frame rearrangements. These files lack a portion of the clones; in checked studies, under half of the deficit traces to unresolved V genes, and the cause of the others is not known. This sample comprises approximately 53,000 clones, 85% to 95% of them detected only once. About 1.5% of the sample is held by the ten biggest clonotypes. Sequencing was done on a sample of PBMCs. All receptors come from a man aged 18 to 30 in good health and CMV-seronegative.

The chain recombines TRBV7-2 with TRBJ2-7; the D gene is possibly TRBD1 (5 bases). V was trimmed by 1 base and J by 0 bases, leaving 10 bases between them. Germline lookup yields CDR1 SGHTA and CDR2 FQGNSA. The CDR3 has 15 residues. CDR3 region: CASSLVRTSSYEQYF. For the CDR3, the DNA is TGTGCCAGCAGCTTAGTCAGGACATCCTCCTACGAGCAGTACTTC.

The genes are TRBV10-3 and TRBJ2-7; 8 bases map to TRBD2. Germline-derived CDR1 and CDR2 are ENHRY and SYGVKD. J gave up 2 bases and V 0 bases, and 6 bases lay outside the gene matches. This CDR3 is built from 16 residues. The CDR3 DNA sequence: TGTGCCATCAGTGAGTCGTTAGCGGGAAGCACCTACGAGCAGTACTTC. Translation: CAISESLAGSTYEQYF.

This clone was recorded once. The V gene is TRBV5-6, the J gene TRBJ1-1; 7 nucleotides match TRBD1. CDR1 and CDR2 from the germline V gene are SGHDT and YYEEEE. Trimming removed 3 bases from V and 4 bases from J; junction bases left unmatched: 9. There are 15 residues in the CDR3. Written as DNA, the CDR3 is TGTGCCAGCAGCTACCGCCGGACAGGCGGCACTGAAGCTTTCTTT. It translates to CASSYRRTGGTEAFF.

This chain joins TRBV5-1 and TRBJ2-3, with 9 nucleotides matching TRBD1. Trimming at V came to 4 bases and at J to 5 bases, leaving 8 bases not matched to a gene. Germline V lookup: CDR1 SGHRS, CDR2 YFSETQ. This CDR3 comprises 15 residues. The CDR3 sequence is CASSVSGTGRDTQYF. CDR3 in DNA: TGCGCCAGCAGCGTATCCGGGACAGGGAGAGATACGCAGTATTTT.

This CDR3 is CASSEVGGWNTEAFF. As DNA, the CDR3 is TGTGCCAGCAGTGAAGTCGGGGGGTGGAACACTGAAGCTTTCTTT. This rearrangement joins TRBV6-1 to TRBJ1-1; a weak D match, TRBD1 (5 bases). The CDR3 extends over 15 amino acids. The V gene lost 1 base and the J gene lost 1 base, with 10 bases spanning the gap. Germline V gives CDR1 MNHNS, CDR2 SASEGT.

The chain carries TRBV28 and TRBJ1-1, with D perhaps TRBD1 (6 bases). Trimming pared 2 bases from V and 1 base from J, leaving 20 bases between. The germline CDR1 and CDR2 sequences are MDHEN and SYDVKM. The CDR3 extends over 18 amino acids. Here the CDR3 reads CASSLTPRRGLGNTEAFF. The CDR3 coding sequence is TGTGCCAGCAGTTTAACCCCACGGCGGGGGCTGGGGAACACTGAAGCTTTCTTT.

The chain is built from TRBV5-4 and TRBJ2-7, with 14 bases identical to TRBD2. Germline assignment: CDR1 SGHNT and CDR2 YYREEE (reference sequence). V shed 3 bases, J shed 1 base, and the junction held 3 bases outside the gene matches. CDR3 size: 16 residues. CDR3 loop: CASSWGLAGVSYEQYF. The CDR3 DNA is TGTGCCAGCAGCTGGGGACTAGCGGGAGTTTCCTACGAGCAGTACTTC. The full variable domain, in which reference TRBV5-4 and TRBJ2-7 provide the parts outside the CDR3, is ETGVTQSPTHLIKTRGQQVTLRCSSQSGHNTVSWYQQALGQGPQFIFQYYREEENGRGNFPPRFSGLQFPNYSSELNVNALELDDSALYLCASSWGLAGVSYEQYFGPGTRLTVT.

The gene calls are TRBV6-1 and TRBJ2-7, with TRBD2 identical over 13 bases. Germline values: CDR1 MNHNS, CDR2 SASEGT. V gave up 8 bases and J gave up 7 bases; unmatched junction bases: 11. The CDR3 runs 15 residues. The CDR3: CASRGLAGVTGEQYF. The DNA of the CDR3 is TGTGCCAGCCGTGGACTAGCGGGAGTGACAGGAGAGCAGTACTTC.

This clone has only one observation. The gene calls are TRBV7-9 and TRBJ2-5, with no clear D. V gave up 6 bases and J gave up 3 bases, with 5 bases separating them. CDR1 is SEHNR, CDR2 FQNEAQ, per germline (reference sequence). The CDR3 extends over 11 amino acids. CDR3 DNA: TGTGCCAGCAGACAGAAAGAGACCCAGTACTTC. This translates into CASRQKETQYF.

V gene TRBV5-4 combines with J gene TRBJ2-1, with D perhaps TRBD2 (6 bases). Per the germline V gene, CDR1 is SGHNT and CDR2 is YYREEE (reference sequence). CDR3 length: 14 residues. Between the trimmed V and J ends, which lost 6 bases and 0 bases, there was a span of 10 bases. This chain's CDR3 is CASTRESSYNEQFF. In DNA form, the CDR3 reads TGTGCCAGCACCCGGGAGAGCTCCTACAATGAGCAGTTCTTC.

In DNA, the CDR3 is TGTGCCAGCAGCCTCTCCCCCGGGGAGCTGTTTTTT. Translating it yields CASSLSPGELFF. This sequence joins TRBV11-2 and TRBJ2-2; D call uncertain. The V gene's germline CDR1 is SGHAT and CDR2 FQNNGV. The ends were cut back, 5 bases at V and 6 bases at J, with 7 bases in the middle. This CDR3 is built from 12 residues. The full variable domain, rest sourced from reference TRBV11-2 and TRBJ2-2, is EAGVAQSPRYKIIEKRQSVAFWCNPISGHATLYWYQQILGQGPKLLIQFQNNGVVDDSQLPKDRFSAERLKGVDSTLKIQPAKLEDSAVYLCASSLSPGELFFGEGSRLTVL.

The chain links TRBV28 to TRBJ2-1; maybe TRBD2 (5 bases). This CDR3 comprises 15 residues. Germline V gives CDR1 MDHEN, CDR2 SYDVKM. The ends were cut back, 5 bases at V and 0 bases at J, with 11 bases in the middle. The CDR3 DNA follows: TGTGCCAGCAGTGCGAGCGGAAGCTCCTACAATGAGCAGTTCTTC. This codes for CASSASGSSYNEQFF.

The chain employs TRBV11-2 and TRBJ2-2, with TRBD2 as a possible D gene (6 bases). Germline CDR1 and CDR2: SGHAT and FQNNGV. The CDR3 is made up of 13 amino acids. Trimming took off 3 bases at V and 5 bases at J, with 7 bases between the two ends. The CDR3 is CASSFGRTGELFF. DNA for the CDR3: TGTGCCAGCAGCTTCGGGAGAACCGGGGAGCTGTTTTTT.

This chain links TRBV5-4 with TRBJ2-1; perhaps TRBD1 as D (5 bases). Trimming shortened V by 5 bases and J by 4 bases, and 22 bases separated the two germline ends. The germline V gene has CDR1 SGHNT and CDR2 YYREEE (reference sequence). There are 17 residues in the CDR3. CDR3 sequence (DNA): TGTGCCAGCAGTCCCCAGGGTAGGGGATCCTCTTACAATGAGCAGTTCTTC. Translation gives CASSPQGRGSSYNEQFF.

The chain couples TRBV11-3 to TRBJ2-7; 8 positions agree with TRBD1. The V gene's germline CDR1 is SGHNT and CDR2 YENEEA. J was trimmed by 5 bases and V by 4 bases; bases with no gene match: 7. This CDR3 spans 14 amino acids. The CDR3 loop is CASSSRTGRHEQYF. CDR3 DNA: TGTGCCAGCAGCTCCCGGACAGGGCGGCACGAGCAGTACTTC. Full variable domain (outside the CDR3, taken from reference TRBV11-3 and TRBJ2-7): EAGVVQSPRYKIIEKKQPVAFWCNPISGHNTLYWYLQNLGQGPELLIRYENEEAVDDSQLPKDRFSAERLKGVDSTLKIQPAELGDSAVYLCASSSRTGRHEQYFGPGTRLTVT.

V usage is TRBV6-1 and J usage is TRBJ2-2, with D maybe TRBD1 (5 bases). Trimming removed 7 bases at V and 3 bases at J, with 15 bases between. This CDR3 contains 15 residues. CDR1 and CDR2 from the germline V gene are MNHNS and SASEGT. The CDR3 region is CASKGQGGHTGELFF. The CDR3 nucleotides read TGTGCCAGCAAGGGCCAGGGTGGACACACCGGGGAGCTGTTTTTT.